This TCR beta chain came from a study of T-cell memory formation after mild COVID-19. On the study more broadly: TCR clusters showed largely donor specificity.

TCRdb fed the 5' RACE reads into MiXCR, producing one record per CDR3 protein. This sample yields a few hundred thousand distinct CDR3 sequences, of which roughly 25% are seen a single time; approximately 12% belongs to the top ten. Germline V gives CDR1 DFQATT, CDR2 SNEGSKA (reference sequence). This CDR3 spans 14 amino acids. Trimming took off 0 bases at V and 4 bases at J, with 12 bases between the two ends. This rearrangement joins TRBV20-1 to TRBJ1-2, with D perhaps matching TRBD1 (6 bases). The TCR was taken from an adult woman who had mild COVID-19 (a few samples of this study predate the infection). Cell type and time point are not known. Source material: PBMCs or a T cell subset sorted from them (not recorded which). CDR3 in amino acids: CSARDRNRVYGYTF. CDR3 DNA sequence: TGCAGTGCTAGAGATAGGAACAGGGTCTATGGCTACACCTTC.